This entry describes one T cell receptor (beta chain). This CDR3 spans 15 amino acids. The germline V gene has CDR1 SGHTA and CDR2 FQGNSA. Trimming pared 5 bases from V and 1 base from J, leaving 15 bases between. The record originates from a study of blood T cell repertoires in COVID-19. At the level of the study: Italy, Spain and the United States were the sources of the convalescent and acute COVID-19 samples. PBMCs, B-cell-depleted T cells, or T cells provided the cDNA or gDNA that made up the material.

Here immunoSEQ multiplex PCR was the method, and the copy in TCRdb shows in-frame clones only, minus some. The table includes just over 150,000 clones, approximately 92% detected once. The V gene is TRBV7-2, the J gene TRBJ2-7, with a tentative D call TRBD2 (5 bases). Sequences were obtained from peripheral blood. The receptor was derived from a woman aged 45-59 years with acute or convalescent COVID-19. As DNA, the CDR3 is TGTGCCAGCAGCCCAGGACTCGTGATGTCCTACGAGCAGTACTTC. It encodes CASSPGLVMSYEQYF.